This T cell receptor beta chain was retrieved from a study of human versus mouse CDR3 diversity and MHC coevolution. The CDR3 spans 18 residues. V shed 0 bases and J 4 bases; nucleotides not matched to a gene: 5. The germline V gene encodes CDR1 SGHRS and CDR2 YFSETQ. The assay was immunoSEQ multiplex PCR, and TCRdb's table has in-frame clones only and misses some. Among about 73,000 clones, 85% to 95% were seen once, and the ten largest hold less than 0.19%. The chain joins TRBV5-1 to TRBJ2-1; 15 bases are shared with TRBD2. The sample taken for sequencing was naive CD4+ T cells from blood. Regarding subset: CD45RO-negative CD62L-positive naive CD4 T cells. The clonotype was recovered from a person between 25 and 70 years old in good health. DNA for the CDR3: TGCGCCAGCAGCTTGGCCGGGGGACTAGCGGGAGGTTACAATGAGCAGTTCTTC. This gives the protein CASSLAGGLAGGYNEQFF. Using reference TRBV5-1 and TRBJ2-1 for the parts outside the CDR3, the full variable domain is KAGVTQTPRYLIKTRGQQVTLSCSPISGHRSVSWYQQTPGQGLQFLFEYFSETQRNKGNFPGRFSGRQFSNSRSEMNVSTLELGDSALYLCASSLAGGLAGGYNEQFFGPGTRLTVL.